The rows below give T cell receptor beta chains drawn from one sample of a study of siplizumab effects on memory and regulatory T cells. The repertoire was sequenced with immunoSEQ multiplex PCR; TCRdb's copy has only in-frame clones and lacks some. This sample has under 100,000 clones; around 94% occur once, and the top ten carry 1% to 1.5%. The sample was non-Treg CD4+ T cells sorted from blood. The receptors derive from a human donor in good health. Both conserved end residues are part of each CDR3. Each record gives: D gene, V gene, J gene, clone size, CDR3 DNA, CDR3 protein. The D gene is left open where the match is weak. Rows may omit the clone size; those that give it use once, few, many or a size class.

>.|TRBV30|TRBJ2-5|.
TGTGCCTGGAGTGGGGACCACGCGGAGACCCAGTACTTC
CAWSGDHAETQYF
>.|TRBV14|TRBJ2-3|.
TGTGCCAGCAGCCAAGGTCCGTATACGCAGTATTTT
CASSQGPYTQYF
>.|TRBV6-5|TRBJ1-3|.
TGTGCCAGCAGTTACGGGATCGTTGGAAACACCATATATTTT
CASSYGIVGNTIYF
>.|TRBV10-3|TRBJ2-3|.
TGTGCCATCAGCATGTCCGGGGCCAGCACAGATACGCAGTATTTT
CAISMSGASTDTQYF
>.|TRBV14|TRBJ1-2|.
TGTGCCAGCAGCCACAGGGATAACTATGGCTACACCTTC
CASSHRDNYGYTF
>.|TRBV19|TRBJ2-5|.
TGTGCCAGTAGTACCCCGACAGACCTACAAGAGACCCAGTACTTC
CASSTPTDLQETQYF
>TRBD2|TRBV7-8|TRBJ2-5|.
TGTGCCAGCACTGAAAGGGGAGGGATGGAGACCCAGTACTTC
CASTERGGMETQYF
>TRBD2|TRBV13|TRBJ2-5|.
TGTGCCAGCAGCTTCCGAAGAGCGGGAGCTCAAGAGACCCAGTACTTC
CASSFRRAGAQETQYF
>TRBD1|TRBV28|TRBJ1-5|.
TGTGCCAGCAGTAACAGGGGGCGCAATCAGCCCCAGCATTTT
CASSNRGRNQPQHF
>TRBD1|TRBV5-5|TRBJ1-1|.
TGTGCCAGCAGCTCACACCCGGGACAGGGTCGTGAAGCTTTCTTT
CASSSHPGQGREAFF
>TRBD2|TRBV7-9|TRBJ2-1|once
TGTGCCAGCAGCCCGACTAGCGGGAATGAGCAGTTCTTC
CASSPTSGNEQFF
>TRBD2|TRBV6-5|TRBJ2-3|.
TGTGCCAGCAGGAGTTTGCGGGAGTTGTATTTT
CASRSLRELYF
>.|TRBV27|TRBJ2-7|.
TGTGCCAGCAGCCACCCGTACGAGCAGTACTTC
CASSHPYEQYF
>.|TRBV10-1|TRBJ2-7|.
TGCGCCAGCAGTGTGGGGGGCCTCGACGAGCAGTACTTC
CASSVGGLDEQYF
>.|TRBV5-5|TRBJ2-6|.
TGTGCCAGCAGCTTACGGGTCTCTGGGGCCAACGTCCTGACTTTC
CASSLRVSGANVLTF
>.|TRBV10-3|TRBJ1-2|.
TGTGCCATCAGTGAGTCGATGGGGGCGGGCTATGGCTACACCTTC
CAISESMGAGYGYTF
>.|TRBV7-8|TRBJ2-3|.
TGTGCCAGCAGCCGGCTCGGAGGTTATGACACGGATACGCAGTATTTT
CASSRLGGYDTDTQYF
>.|TRBV28|TRBJ2-7|.
TGTGCCAGCAGCGACAGGATCACCGAGCAGTACTTC
CASSDRITEQYF
>.|TRBV7-3|TRBJ2-2|.
TGTGCCAGCAGCTTAGAGCCAGGGTCTACCGGGGAGCTGTTTTTT
CASSLEPGSTGELFF
>.|TRBV28|TRBJ2-7|.
TGTGCCAGCAGAGTGACAGCTCCTGCACTTGTGTACGAGCAGTACTTC
CASRVTAPALVYEQYF
>TRBD2|TRBV6-1|TRBJ2-2|.
TGTGCCAGCAGTGTTAGGCTAGCGGACACCGGGGAGCTGTTTTTT
CASSVRLADTGELFF
>.|TRBV19|TRBJ2-6|.
TGTGCCAGTAGCCCCAACGATAGACAGGGAGGACAATCCTCTGGGGCCAACGTCCTGACTTTC
CASSPNDRQGGQSSGANVLTF
>.|TRBV7-9|TRBJ2-7|.
TGTGCCAGCAGCTTAATGGCAGAGACCTACGAGCAGTACTTC
CASSLMAETYEQYF